These 7 T cell receptor beta chains came from one sample sequenced in a study of blood T cell repertoires in COVID-19. The protocol was immunoSEQ multiplex PCR, while the TCRdb copy is restricted to in-frame clones and leaves out a portion. The table records about 200,000 clones, about 90% of them present only once. Sequencing input: peripheral blood. The receptor set was obtained from a man aged 18-30 years with active or convalescent COVID-19.

This chain connects TRBV7-9 to TRBJ2-1, with TRBD2 matching 7 bases. V dropped 4 bases and J dropped 7; count of bases not matched to a gene: 16. Germline CDR1 reads SEHNR; CDR2 reads FQNEAQ (reference sequence). The CDR3 has 17 residues. CDR3 region: CASSSGWAGVKDNEQFF. The DNA of the CDR3 is TGTGCCAGCAGCTCCGGGTGGGCGGGAGTAAAAGATAATGAGCAGTTCTTC.

This clone was recorded once. V is TRBV7-9 and J is TRBJ2-5, with 9 nucleotides matching TRBD1. Trimming at V came to 2 bases and at J to 1 base, leaving 5 bases not matched to a gene. The CDR3 runs to 16 residues. Germline values: CDR1 SEHNR, CDR2 FQNEAQ (reference sequence). CDR3 coding DNA: TGTGCCAGCAGCTTATCGGGGACAGGGTTCCAAGAGACCCAGTACTTC. Residues: CASSLSGTGFQETQYF.

Here the CDR3 DNA reads TGTGCCAGCATCCCGGACAGCTACGAGCAGTACTTC. It encodes CASIPDSYEQYF. The rearrangement joins TRBV21-1 to TRBJ2-7; the D call in the table, TRBD1, was not verified against the DNA. TRBV21-1 is a known pseudogene. This CDR3 has 12 amino acids.

The V call is TRBV6-5, the J call TRBJ1-6, with D possibly matching TRBD1 (6 bases). CDR1 MNHEY and CDR2 SVGAGI come from the germline V gene. The V gene lost 7 bases and the J gene lost 5 bases, with 12 bases spanning the gap. The CDR3 sequence is 14 residues long. For the CDR3, the DNA is TGTGCCAGCATGCCGACAGGCCATAATTCACCCCTCCACTTT. The encoded protein is CASMPTGHNSPLHF.

The chain couples TRBV7-3 to TRBJ2-1; 7 bases are shared with TRBD2. This CDR3 spans 15 amino acids. CDR1 and CDR2 from the germline V gene are SGHTA and FQGTGA. With 2 bases clipped from V and 2 bases from J, the junction kept 3 bases outside the gene matches. The CDR3 loop is CASSLSSGAYNEQFF. As DNA, the CDR3 is TGTGCCAGCAGCTTATCTAGCGGAGCCTACAATGAGCAGTTCTTC.

The DNA for the CDR3 is TGTGCCAGCAGGGGGGACAGGGGAAGAGCTTTCTTT. This gives the protein CASRGDRGRAFF. The chain joins TRBV6-4 to TRBJ1-1; TRBD1 matches at 10 bases. V was pared by 6 bases and J by 10 bases, with 5 bases of the junction left unmatched. Germline assignment: CDR1 MRHNA and CDR2 SNTAGT. The CDR3 is 12 residues long.

CDR3 DNA: TGTGCCATCAGTGAGAGGTCAGGGGATGGGAACAATCAGCCCCAGCATTTT. Its translation is CAISERSGDGNNQPQHF. The chain carries TRBV10-3 and TRBJ1-5; a possible D gene is TRBD1 (6 bases). Germline-derived CDR1 and CDR2 are ENHRY and SYGVKD. Trimming stripped 2 bases from V and 3 bases from J, with 17 bases between. The CDR3 runs 17 residues.